This TCR beta chain came from a study of memory CD4+ T cells and cytomegalovirus serostatus. Broader study findings: Repertoires predicted CMV serostatus with median bootstrapped AUC of about 0.96.

Single viable CD3+CD4+CD8-CD45RO+ cells were sorted as the memory CD4+ T cells. The CDR3 contains 14 residues. Trimming took off 2 bases at V and 9 bases at J, with 15 bases between the two ends. In germline, CDR1 is SGHDT, CDR2 YYEEEE. In the authors' methods: Out-of-frame sequences were removed, leaving 2 million or so distinct TCRbeta sequences. Profiling relied on immunoSEQ multiplex PCR, and the TCRdb table lists in-frame clones only, not all of them. D and trimming were read from the DNA, whereas the V and J calls and clone size are those reported in that table. The sample has about 40,000 clones, roughly 83% seen once; the top ten hold approximately 0.8%. Comment on this clone: What it binds is unknown.

Sequencing input: memory CD4+ T cells from blood. The sequence was collected from an adult in good health and CMV-seronegative. The chain couples TRBV5-6 to TRBJ1-5, with D hard to call. CDR3 coding DNA: TGTGCCAGCAGCTTTTTTCAGAAGTCACTGCCCCAGCATTTT. Translation gives CASSFFQKSLPQHF.